The 11 T cell receptor beta chains reported below all come from one sample, sequenced in a study of T-cell reconstitution after alpha-beta-depleted transplantation in children. Unique molecular identifiers were incorporated during preparation of the TCRbeta library. Using its own MiXCR run on the PCR reads, TCRdb lists one record per CDR3 protein. The data show about 240,000 distinct CDR3 sequences, 12% seen once. Specimen: PBMCs from the stem cell graft donor, collected from the stem cell graft. The receptors come from a human donor who donated a stem cell graft to a child with acute lymphoblastic leukemia.

In its sample, this clonotype was seen many times. The rearrangement joins TRBV7-9 to TRBJ2-6, with 12 bases aligning to TRBD2. V trimming: 6 bases; J trimming: 0 bases; junction bases outside the gene matches: 3. The V gene's germline CDR1 is SEHNR and CDR2 FQNEAQ (reference sequence). The CDR3 totals 17 residues. The CDR3 is CASSLLAGGSGANVLTF. Written as DNA, the CDR3 is TGTGCCAGCAGTTTACTAGCGGGGGGCTCTGGGGCCAACGTCCTGACTTTC.

This clonotype was observed a few times. This CDR3 is CASSLPKPRVASGRHTDTQYF. CDR3 in DNA: TGTGCCAGCAGCTTACCGAAACCCCGAGTGGCTAGCGGGAGGCATACAGATACGCAGTATTTT. This chain links TRBV7-2 with TRBJ2-3, with 11 nucleotides matching TRBD2. CDR1 is SGHTA, CDR2 FQGNSA, per germline. The CDR3 totals 21 residues. V shed 2 bases and J 3 bases; nucleotides not matched to a gene: 19. The full variable domain, rest sourced from reference TRBV7-2 and TRBJ2-3, is GAGVSQSPSNKVTEKGKDVELRCDPISGHTALYWYRQSLGQGLEFLIYFQGNSAPDKSGLPSDRFSAERTGGSVSTLTIQRTQQEDSAVYLCASSLPKPRVASGRHTDTQYFGPGTRLTVL.

The table lists this clonotype with a few counts. J is TRBJ1-5 and V is TRBV19; no firm D call. V lost 2 bases and J lost 5, with 10 bases in between. CDR1 and CDR2 from the germline V gene are LNHDA and SQIVND (reference sequence). CDR3 size: 14 residues. The CDR3 DNA reads TGTGCCAGTAGTATACAGTCTGGCGATCAGCCCCAGCATTTT. Its protein product is CASSIQSGDQPQHF.

There are many counts of this clonotype. The rearrangement uses TRBV28 and TRBJ2-3; the D is unclear. Per germline, CDR1 MDHEN and CDR2 SYDVKM. The CDR3 has 12 amino acids. The germline V and J ends were trimmed by 6 bases and 5 bases, with 9 bases remaining between them. The CDR3 bases are TGTGCCAGCAGGGGCGGAATAGATACGCAGTATTTT. This sequence encodes CASRGGIDTQYF.

This clonotype was seen ten or more times. V gene TRBV6-6 combines with J gene TRBJ2-5; a weak D match, TRBD2 (7 bases). The CDR3 is 13 residues long. Germline-derived CDR1 and CDR2 are MNHNY and SVGAGI (reference sequence). The germline V and J ends were trimmed by 8 bases and 1 base, with 11 bases remaining between them. This CDR3 reads CASGGAPQETQYF. As DNA, the CDR3 is TGTGCCAGCGGGGGGGCGCCCCAAGAGACCCAGTACTTC.

This clonotype showed up many times. The CDR3 region has the DNA TGTGCCAGCAGTAACCTGTACACAGATACGCAGTATTTT. Residues: CASSNLYTDTQYF. The J gene is TRBJ2-3, the V gene TRBV6-2 or TRBV6-3; D gene ambiguous. The V and J ends lost 5 bases and 2 bases respectively, with 8 bases between them. The CDR3 spans 13 residues. Looked up from germline, CDR1 is MNHEY and CDR2 is SVGEGT.

The V call is TRBV6-5, the J call TRBJ1-2, with D unclear. The germline V gene encodes CDR1 MNHEY and CDR2 SVGAGI. The ends were cut back, 4 bases at V and 2 bases at J, with 17 bases in the middle. The CDR3 contains 16 residues. DNA for the CDR3: TGTGCCAGCAGTTCCATCCCAGTTGGGTTAAACTATGGCTACACCTTC. Translated: CASSSIPVGLNYGYTF.

This clonotype was found many times. This sequence joins TRBV5-1 and TRBJ1-2, with 7 bases matching TRBD1. The germline V gene encodes CDR1 SGHRS and CDR2 YFSETQ. The CDR3 covers 16 residues. V shed 4 bases, J shed 0 bases, and the junction held 9 bases outside the gene matches. The DNA for the CDR3 is TGCGCCAGCAGCCCGGGACAGTATGGAGCTAACTATGGCTACACCTTC. This sequence encodes CASSPGQYGANYGYTF.

In its sample, this clonotype was seen many times. V gene TRBV4-2 combines with J gene TRBJ2-2, with D perhaps TRBD1 (5 bases). The length of the CDR3 is 17 residues. Trimming took 1 base from V and 2 from J, leaving 14 bases between them. CDR1 and CDR2 from the germline V gene are LGHNA and YNFKEQ. CDR3 in amino acids: CASSQVLGQGNTGELFF. The CDR3 coding sequence is TGTGCCAGCAGCCAAGTCTTGGGCCAGGGTAACACCGGGGAGCTGTTTTTT.

This clonotype occurred many times. The chain recombines TRBV9 with TRBJ2-3; 8 bases align to TRBD1. CDR1 SGDLS and CDR2 YYNGEE come from the germline V gene. J was trimmed by 3 bases and V by 6 bases; bases with no gene match: 9. This CDR3 spans 15 amino acids. The CDR3 DNA reads as TGTGCCAGCACCACTACGGACAGGGAGACAGATACGCAGTATTTT. Protein: CASTTTDRETDTQYF.

This clonotype showed up many times. The chain couples TRBV9 to TRBJ1-5; 7 bases align to TRBD1. This CDR3 comprises 15 residues. Germline V gene lookup returns CDR1 SGDLS and CDR2 YYNGEE. Unmatched junction bases numbered 6, after V lost 5 bases and J lost 1 base. CDR3 amino acids: CASSPTGASNQPQHF. Written as DNA, the CDR3 is TGTGCCAGCAGTCCTACAGGGGCAAGCAATCAGCCCCAGCATTTT.